This TCR beta chain emerged from a study of neoadjuvant anti-PD-1 for oral cavity cancer (dated by TCRdb to about 2021). In the study overall: Before undergoing curative-intent surgical resection, most patients got three to four biweekly nivolumab doses at 3 mg/kg. Patients without progression received a fourth nivolumab dose around day 43 and underwent definitive surgical resection on days 50-56. There were some 13 patients in the parent correlative cohort, and the response rate was 33%. Patients with complete response, partial response or stable disease by RECIST 1.1 were defined as responders, whereas patients with progression were defined as non-responders.

Beyond this particular receptor, the publication reports: A higher pretreatment blood Treg/Th17 ratio correlated with both higher pretreatment blood TCRbeta clonality and lower post-treatment tumor TCRbeta clonality. Only three patients per response group were included in the TCR analyses, and the authors called for validation in larger cohorts. After neoadjuvant nivolumab, significantly higher T cell clonality (Gini index) was found within PBMCs in non-responders than in responders.

The CDR3 covers 13 residues, taking in both the cysteine and the phenylalanine. CDR3 DNA is the only sequence kept; it has 39 bases, read in frame from the first base. V is pared back by 2 bases and J by 1 base, with 6 bases lying between the germline termini. CDR1 SGHNT and CDR2 YYREEE were looked up in the germline V gene (reference sequence). Explained via the paper, the time point label denotes: after neoadjuvant nivolumab, at surgical resection. None of the patients had received prior systemic or radiation treatment, and all were newly diagnosed with stage II-IVA oral cavity squamous cell carcinoma. The cohort was made up of patients with locally advanced, HPV-negative oral cavity squamous cell carcinoma. Peripheral blood mononuclear cells were analyzed directly, without maintenance or expansion in culture. Samples were obtained from a longitudinal correlative study of a single-arm phase II trial of neoadjuvant nivolumab in oral cavity squamous cell carcinoma. Subject-matched pre- and post-treatment PBMCs and tumors from three responders and three non-responders underwent genomic DNA-based TCRbeta sequencing. Peripheral blood mononuclear cells were collected once before nivolumab treatment and again after treatment, at the time of surgery. The Maxwell RSC DNA from Cells kit was used to isolate genomic DNA from PBMCs.

For deep sequencing, each PBMC sample was run in six replicates, with libraries mostly built from 400 to 500 ng of input genomic DNA. The immunoSEQ hsTCRbeta kit was used to prepare TCRbeta libraries according to the manufacturer's instructions. Sequencing of the completed libraries took place using an Illumina NovaSeq 6000 S4 flow cell after they had been pooled to about 3.2 nM. In the paper's pipeline: The immunoSEQ Analyzer was used for raw data preprocessing and quality control. The analysis was limited to productive rearrangements, and each clonotype was defined by a unique CDR3 amino acid sequence. Using the R package tcR, the researchers computed the Gini-Simpson index as their estimate of repertoire clonality. Student's t test was used to compare Gini indices, and Pearson correlation was used to assess associations with tumor size change. TCRdb carries this immuneACCESS record with in-frame sequences only. Its versions omit some clonotypes, under half of them owing to an unresolved V gene in the studies checked, with the rest unexplained. The V and J calls and clone size were taken over from that table, and D and trimming were inferred from the DNA. The sample has about 39,000 clones on record, 65% to 80% of them singletons. The ten largest account for roughly 5% of the sample.

In regard to this clone: It has no known antigen specificity. No much larger clone exists at a distance of one base, and base qualities are not known.

The sample consisted of PBMCs, taken after nivolumab (anti-PD-1) treatment. This clonotype was sampled from a person aged 35 to 85 with oral cavity squamous cell carcinoma. The chain links TRBV5-4 with TRBJ2-5; there is no confident call for the D gene. The CDR3 protein is CASSFWFQETQYF. The bases are TGTGCCAGCAGCTTCTGGTTCCAAGAGACCCAGTACTTC.